The clone carrying this T cell receptor (beta chain) was seen more than once but under ten times. A single record per CDR3 protein comes from TCRdb applying MiXCR to the reads. The sample has fewer than 250,000 distinct CDR3 sequences, about 12% seen once. Trimming took off 6 bases at V and 5 bases at J, with 14 bases between the two ends. The CDR3 is 13 amino acids. Germline V gene lookup returns CDR1 SQVTM and CDR2 ANQGSEA. The source of the sample is a study of T cell repertoires in cytomegalovirus infection. The TCR was taken from a human donor in good health (CMV status not recorded). Some clones in this sample may be carry-over from other donors' samples. Sequenced sample: PBMCs. V is TRBV29-1 and J is TRBJ2-1, with no clear D. This CDR3 is CSVSHGGNNEQFF. CDR3 DNA sequence: TGCAGCGTGTCGCACGGCGGAAACAATGAGCAGTTCTTC.